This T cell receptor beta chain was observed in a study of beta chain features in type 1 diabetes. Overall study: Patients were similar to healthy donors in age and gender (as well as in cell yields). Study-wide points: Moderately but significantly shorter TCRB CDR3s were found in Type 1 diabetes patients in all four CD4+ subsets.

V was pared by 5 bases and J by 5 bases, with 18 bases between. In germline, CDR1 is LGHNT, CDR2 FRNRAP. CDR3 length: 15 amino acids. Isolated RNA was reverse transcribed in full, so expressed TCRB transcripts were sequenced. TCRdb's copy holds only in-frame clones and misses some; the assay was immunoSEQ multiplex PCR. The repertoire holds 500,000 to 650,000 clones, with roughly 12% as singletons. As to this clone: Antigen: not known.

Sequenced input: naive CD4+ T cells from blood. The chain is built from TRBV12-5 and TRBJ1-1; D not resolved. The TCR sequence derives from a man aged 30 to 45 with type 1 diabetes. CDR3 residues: CASGTAPGRTTEAFF. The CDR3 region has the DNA TGTGCTAGTGGTACCGCCCCAGGTAGAACTACTGAAGCTTTCTTT.